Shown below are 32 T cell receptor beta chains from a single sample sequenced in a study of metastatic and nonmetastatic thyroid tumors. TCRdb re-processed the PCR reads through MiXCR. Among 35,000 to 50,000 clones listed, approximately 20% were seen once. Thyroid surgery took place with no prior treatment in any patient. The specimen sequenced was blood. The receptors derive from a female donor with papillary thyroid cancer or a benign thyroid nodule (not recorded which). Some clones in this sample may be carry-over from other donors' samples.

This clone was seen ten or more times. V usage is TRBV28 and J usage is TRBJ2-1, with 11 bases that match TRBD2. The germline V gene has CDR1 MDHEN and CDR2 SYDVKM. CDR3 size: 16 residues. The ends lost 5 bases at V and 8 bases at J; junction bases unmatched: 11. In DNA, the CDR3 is TGTGCCAGCAGTGACAGTACTAGCGGGAGATTGGATGAGCAGTTCTTC. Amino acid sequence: CASSDSTSGRLDEQFF.

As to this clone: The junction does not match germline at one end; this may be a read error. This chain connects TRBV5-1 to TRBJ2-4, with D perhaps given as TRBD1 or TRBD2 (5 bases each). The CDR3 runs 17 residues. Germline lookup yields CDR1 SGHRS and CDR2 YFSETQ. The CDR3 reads CASSLGAWAGSDNDHFF. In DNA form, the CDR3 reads TGCGCCAGCAGCTTGGGCGCCTGGGCAGGGAGCGACAATGATCATTTCTTC.

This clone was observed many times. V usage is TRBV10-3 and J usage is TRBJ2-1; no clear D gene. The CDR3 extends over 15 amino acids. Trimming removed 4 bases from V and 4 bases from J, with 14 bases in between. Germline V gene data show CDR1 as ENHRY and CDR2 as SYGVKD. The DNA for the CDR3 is TGTGCCATCAGTGTTGGGCCCGTGGAGTACAATGAGCAGTTCTTC. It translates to CAISVGPVEYNEQFF.

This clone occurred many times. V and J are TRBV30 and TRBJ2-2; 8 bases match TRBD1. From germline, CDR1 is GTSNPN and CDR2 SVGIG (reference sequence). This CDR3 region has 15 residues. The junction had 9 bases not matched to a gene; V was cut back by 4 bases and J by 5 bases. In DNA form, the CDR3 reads TGTGCCTGGAAGCCAGGGGGCATAGATACCGGGGAGCTGTTTTTT. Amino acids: CAWKPGGIDTGELFF.

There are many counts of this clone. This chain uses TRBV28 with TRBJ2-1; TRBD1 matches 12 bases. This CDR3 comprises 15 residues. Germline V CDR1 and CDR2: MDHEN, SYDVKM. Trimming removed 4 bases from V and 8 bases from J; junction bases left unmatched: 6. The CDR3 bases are TGTGCCAGCAGTTACACCGGGACAGGGGGCTATGAGCAGTTCTTC. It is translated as CASSYTGTGGYEQFF.

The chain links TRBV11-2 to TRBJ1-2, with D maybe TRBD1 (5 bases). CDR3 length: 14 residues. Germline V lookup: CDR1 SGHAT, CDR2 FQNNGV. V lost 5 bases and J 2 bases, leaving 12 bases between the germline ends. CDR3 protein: CASSPGTANYGYTF. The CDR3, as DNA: TGTGCCAGCAGCCCAGGGACGGCGAACTATGGCTACACCTTC. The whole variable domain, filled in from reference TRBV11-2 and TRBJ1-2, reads EAGVAQSPRYKIIEKRQSVAFWCNPISGHATLYWYQQILGQGPKLLIQFQNNGVVDDSQLPKDRFSAERLKGVDSTLKIQPAKLEDSAVYLCASSPGTANYGYTFGSGTRLTVV.

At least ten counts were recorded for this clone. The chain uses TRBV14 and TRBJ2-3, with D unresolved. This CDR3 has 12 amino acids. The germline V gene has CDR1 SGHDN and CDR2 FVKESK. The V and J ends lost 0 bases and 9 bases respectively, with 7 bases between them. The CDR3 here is CASSQEYTTQYF. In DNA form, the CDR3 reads TGTGCCAGCAGCCAAGAGTACACAACGCAGTATTTT.

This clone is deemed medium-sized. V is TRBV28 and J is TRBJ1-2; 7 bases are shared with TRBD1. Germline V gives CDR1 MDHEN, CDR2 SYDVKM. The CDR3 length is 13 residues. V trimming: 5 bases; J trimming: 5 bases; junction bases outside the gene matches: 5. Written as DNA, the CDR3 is TGTGCCAGCAGTACACGGGGACAGTATGGCTACACCTTC. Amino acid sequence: CASSTRGQYGYTF.

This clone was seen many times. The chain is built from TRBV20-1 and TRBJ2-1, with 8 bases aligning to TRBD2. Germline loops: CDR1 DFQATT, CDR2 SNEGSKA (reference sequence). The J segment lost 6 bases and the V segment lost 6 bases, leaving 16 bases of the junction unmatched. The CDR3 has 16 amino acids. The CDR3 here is CSAPDLGTSVGNEQFF. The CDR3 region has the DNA TGCAGTGCCCCCGACCTAGGGACTAGTGTGGGCAATGAGCAGTTCTTC.

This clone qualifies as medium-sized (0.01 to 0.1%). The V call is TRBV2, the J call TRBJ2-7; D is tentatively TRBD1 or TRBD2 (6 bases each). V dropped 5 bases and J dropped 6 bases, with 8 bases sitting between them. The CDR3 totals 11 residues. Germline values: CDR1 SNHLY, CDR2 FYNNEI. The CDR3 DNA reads TGTGCCAGCAGTCCGGGGGCCGAGCAGTACTTC. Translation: CASSPGAEQYF.

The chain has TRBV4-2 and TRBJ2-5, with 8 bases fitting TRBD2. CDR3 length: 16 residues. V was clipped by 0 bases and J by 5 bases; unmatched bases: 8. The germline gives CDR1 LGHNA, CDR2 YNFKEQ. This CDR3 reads CASSQDPGRAGETQYF. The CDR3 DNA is TGTGCCAGCAGCCAAGATCCCGGGAGGGCCGGGGAGACCCAGTACTTC.

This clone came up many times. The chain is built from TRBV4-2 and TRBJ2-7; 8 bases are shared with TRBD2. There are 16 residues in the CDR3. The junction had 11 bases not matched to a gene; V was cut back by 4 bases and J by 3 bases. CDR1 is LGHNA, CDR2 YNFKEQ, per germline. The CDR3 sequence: CASSPSIPGGVYEQYF. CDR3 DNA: TGTGCCAGCAGCCCCTCGATCCCGGGAGGGGTCTACGAGCAGTACTTC.

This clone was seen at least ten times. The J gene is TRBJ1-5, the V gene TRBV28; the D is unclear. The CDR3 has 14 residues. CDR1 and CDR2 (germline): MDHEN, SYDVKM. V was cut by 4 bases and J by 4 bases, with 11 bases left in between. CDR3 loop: CASSSPMENQPQHF. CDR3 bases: TGTGCCAGCAGTTCCCCGATGGAAAATCAGCCCCAGCATTTT.

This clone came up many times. The CDR3, as DNA: TGTGCCAGCAGTTTAGAGTATGGGGCCAACGTCCTGACTTTC. It encodes CASSLEYGANVLTF. The chain employs TRBV12-3 or TRBV12-4 and TRBJ2-6; D remains ambiguous. Trimming left V 1 base short and J 3 bases short, with 4 bases between. The CDR3 has 14 amino acids.

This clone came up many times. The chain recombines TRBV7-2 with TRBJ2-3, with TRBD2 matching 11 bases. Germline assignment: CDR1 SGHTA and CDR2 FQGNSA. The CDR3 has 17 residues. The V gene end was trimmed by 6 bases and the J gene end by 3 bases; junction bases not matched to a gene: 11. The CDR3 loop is CASRLSRLAGWTDTQYF. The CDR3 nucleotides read TGTGCCAGCAGATTAAGTAGACTAGCGGGATGGACAGATACGCAGTATTTT. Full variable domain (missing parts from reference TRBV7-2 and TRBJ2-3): GAGVSQSPSNKVTEKGKDVELRCDPISGHTALYWYRQSLGQGLEFLIYFQGNSAPDKSGLPSDRFSAERTGGSVSTLTIQRTQQEDSAVYLCASRLSRLAGWTDTQYFGPGTRLTVL.

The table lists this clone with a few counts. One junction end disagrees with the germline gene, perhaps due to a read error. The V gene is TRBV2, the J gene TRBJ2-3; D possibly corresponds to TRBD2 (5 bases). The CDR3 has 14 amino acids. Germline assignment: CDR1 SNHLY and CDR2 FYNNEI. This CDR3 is CASRDSSVTDTQYF. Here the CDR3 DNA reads TGTGCCAGCAGGGACTCCTCGGTCACAGATACTCAGTATTTT.

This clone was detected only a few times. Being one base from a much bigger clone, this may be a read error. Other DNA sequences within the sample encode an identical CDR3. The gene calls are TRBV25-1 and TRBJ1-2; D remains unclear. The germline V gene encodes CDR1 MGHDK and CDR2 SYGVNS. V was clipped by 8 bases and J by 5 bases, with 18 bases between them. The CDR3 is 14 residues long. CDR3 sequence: CASAPGGGAYGYTF. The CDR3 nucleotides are TGTGCCAGCGCCCCCGGCGGTGGCGCTTATGGCTACACCTTC.

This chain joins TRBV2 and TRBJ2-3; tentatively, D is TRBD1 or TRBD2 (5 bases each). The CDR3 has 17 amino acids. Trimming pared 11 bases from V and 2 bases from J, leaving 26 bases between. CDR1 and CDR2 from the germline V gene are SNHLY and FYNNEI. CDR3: CAGTLGWQGEVTDTQYF. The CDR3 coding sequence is TGTGCCGGCACCCTAGGTTGGCAGGGAGAGGTCACAGATACGCAGTATTTT.

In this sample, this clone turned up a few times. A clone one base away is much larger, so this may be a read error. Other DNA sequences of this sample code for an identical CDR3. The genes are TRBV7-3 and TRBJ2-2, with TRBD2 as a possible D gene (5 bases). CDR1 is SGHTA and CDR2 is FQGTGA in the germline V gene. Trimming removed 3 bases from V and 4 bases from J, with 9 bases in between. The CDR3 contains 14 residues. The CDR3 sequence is CASSLDSSTGELFF. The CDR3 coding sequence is TGTGCCAGCAGCTTGGACTCTTCCACCGGGGAGCTGTTTTTT.

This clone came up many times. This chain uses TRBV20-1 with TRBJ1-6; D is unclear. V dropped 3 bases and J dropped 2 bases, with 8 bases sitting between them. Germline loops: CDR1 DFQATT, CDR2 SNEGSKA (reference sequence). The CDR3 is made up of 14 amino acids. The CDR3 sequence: CSASDGPYNSPLHF. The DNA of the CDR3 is TGCAGTGCTAGCGACGGACCCTATAATTCACCCCTCCACTTT.

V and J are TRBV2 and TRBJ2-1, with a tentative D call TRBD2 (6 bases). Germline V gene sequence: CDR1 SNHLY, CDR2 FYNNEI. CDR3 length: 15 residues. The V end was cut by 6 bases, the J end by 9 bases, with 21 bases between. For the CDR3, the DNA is TGTGCCAGCAGCGTCCATCGGGAGAGGATCTGTGAGCAGTTCTTC. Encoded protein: CASSVHRERICEQFF.

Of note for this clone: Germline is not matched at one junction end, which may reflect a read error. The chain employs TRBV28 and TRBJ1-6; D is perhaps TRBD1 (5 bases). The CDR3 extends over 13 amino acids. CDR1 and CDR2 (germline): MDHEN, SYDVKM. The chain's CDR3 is CATSVWTNSPLHF. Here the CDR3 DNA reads TGTGCCACCAGTGTGTGGACAAATTCACCCCTCCACTTT. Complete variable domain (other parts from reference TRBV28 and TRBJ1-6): DVKVTQSSRYLVKRTGEKVFLECVQDMDHENMFWYRQDPGLGLRLIYFSYDVKMKEKGDIPEGYSVSREKKERFSLILESASTNQTSMYLCATSVWTNSPLHFGNGTRLTVT.

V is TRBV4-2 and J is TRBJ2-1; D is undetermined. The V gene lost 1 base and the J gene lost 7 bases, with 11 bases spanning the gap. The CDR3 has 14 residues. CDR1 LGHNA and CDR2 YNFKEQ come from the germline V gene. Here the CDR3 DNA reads TGTGCCAGCAGCCAAGTTCCTAGTAGGAATGAGCAGTTCTTC. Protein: CASSQVPSRNEQFF.

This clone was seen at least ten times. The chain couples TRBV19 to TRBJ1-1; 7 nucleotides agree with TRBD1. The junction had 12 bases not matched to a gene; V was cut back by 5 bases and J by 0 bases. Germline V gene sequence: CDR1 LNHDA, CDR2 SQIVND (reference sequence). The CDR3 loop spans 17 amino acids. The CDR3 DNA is TGTGCCAGTAGTGAGCTTCGGGACAGCTCTATGAACACTGAAGCTTTCTTT. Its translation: CASSELRDSSMNTEAFF.

CDR3 in amino acids: CASSPRTETMNTEAFF. The CDR3 DNA reads as TGTGCCAGCAGCCCAAGGACAGAAACCATGAACACTGAAGCTTTCTTT. V usage is TRBV11-1 and J usage is TRBJ1-1; D is perhaps TRBD1 (6 bases). CDR1 SGHAT and CDR2 FQDESV come from the germline V gene (reference sequence). V lost 5 bases and J lost 0, with 16 bases in between. The CDR3 spans 16 residues.

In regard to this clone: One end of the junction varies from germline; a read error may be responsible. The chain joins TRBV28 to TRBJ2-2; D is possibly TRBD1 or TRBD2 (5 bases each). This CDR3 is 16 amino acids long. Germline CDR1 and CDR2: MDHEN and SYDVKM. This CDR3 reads CASISPCAGNTGELLF. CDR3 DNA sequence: TGTGCCAGCATATCTCCCTGTGCAGGGAACACCGGGGAGCTGCTTTTT.

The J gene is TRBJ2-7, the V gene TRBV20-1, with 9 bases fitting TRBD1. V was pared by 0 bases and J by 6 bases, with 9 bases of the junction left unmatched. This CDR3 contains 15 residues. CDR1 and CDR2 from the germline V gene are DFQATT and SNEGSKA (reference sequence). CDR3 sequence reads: CSARDWTGDPCEQYF. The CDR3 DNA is TGCAGTGCTAGAGATTGGACAGGGGATCCCTGCGAGCAGTACTTC.

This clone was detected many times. The CDR3 loop reads CASSRSVADEQYF. In DNA form, the CDR3 reads TGTGCCAGTAGCAGGAGCGTGGCGGACGAGCAGTACTTC. The genes are TRBV19 and TRBJ2-7; D uncertain. With 6 bases removed from V and 5 bases from J, the gap between germline ends came to 14 bases. This CDR3 is 13 amino acids long. Germline CDR1 reads LNHDA; CDR2 reads SQIVND (reference sequence). The whole variable domain, remainder taken from reference TRBV19 and TRBJ2-7, is DGGITQSPKYLFRKEGQNVTLSCEQNLNHDAMYWYRQDPGQGLRLIYYSQIVNDFQKGDIAEGYSVSREKKESFPLTVTSAQKNPTAFYLCASSRSVADEQYFGPGTRLTVT.

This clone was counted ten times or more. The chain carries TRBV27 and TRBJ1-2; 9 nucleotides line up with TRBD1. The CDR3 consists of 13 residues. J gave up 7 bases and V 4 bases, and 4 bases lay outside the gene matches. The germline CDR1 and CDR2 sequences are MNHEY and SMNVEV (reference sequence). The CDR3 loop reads CASSWGTGSGYTF. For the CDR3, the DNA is TGTGCCAGCAGTTGGGGGACAGGGAGTGGCTACACCTTC.

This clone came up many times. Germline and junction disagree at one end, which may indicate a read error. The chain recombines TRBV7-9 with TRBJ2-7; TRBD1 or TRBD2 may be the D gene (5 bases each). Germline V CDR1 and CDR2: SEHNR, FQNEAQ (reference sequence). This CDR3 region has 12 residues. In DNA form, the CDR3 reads TGTGCCAGCAGCCCGGACGGGACGCGGTGGGACTTC. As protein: CASSPDGTRWDF.

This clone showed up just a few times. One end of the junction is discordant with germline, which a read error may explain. DNA for the CDR3: TGTGCCAACAGTTTATCGCCTTCCGGGACTATAGGCGGGGAGCTGTTTTTT. This gives the protein CANSLSPSGTIGGELFF. This chain joins TRBV27 and TRBJ2-2; 7 bases map to TRBD2. CDR3 length: 17 residues. Germline assignment: CDR1 MNHEY and CDR2 SMNVEV (reference sequence).

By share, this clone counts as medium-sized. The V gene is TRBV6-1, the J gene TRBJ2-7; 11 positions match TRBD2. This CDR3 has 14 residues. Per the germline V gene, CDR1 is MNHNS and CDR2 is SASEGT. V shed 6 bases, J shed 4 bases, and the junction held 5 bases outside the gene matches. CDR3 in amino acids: CASRLAGEGYEQYF. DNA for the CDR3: TGTGCCAGCAGACTAGCGGGAGAGGGGTACGAGCAGTACTTC.